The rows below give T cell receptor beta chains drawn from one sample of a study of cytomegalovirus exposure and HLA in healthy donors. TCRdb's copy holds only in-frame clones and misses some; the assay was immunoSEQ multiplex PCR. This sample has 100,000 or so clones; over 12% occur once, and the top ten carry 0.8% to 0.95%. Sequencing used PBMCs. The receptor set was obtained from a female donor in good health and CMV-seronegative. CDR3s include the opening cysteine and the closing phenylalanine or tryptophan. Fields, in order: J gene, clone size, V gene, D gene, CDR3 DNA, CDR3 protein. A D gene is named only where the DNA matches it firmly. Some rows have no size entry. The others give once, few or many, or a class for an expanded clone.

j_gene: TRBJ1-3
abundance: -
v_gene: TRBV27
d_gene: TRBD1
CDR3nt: TGTGCCAGCAGGAGAACGCCCGGGACAGGGGCTGGAAACACCATATATTTT
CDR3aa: CASRRTPGTGAGNTIYF

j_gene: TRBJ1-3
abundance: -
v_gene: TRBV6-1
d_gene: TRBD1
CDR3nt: TGTGCCAGCAGCAGGGACAGCTCCTCTGGAAACACCATATATTTT
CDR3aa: CASSRDSSSGNTIYF

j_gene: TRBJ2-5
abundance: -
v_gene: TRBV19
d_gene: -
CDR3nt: TGTGCCAGTAGTATGACCCGACAAACGGCGGAGACCCAGTACTTC
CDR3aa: CASSMTRQTAETQYF

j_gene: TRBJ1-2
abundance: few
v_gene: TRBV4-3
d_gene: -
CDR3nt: TGCGCCAGCAGCCAATCAGCGGGGGGAACCTATGGCTACACCTTC
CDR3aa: CASSQSAGGTYGYTF

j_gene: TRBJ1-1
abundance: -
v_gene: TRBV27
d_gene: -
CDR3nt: TGTGCCAGCACAGACACGGCTCTGAACACTGAAGCTTTCTTT
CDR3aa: CASTDTALNTEAFF

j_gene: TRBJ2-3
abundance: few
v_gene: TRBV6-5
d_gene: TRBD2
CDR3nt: TGTGCCAGCAGTTATCAAGCGGGGGGAAACACAGATACGCAGTATTTT
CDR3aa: CASSYQAGGNTDTQYF

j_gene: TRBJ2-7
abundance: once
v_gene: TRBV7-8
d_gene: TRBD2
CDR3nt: TGTGCCAGCAGCCCGGAGGGGGGACTAGCGGACTACGAGCAGTACTTC
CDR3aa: CASSPEGGLADYEQYF

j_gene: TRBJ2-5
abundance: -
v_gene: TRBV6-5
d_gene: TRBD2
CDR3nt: TGTGCCAGCAGTTCGGGGGGGCCGAAGGGGACCCAGTACTTC
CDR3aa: CASSSGGPKGTQYF

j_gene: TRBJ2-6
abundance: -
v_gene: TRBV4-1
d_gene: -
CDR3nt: TGCGCCAGCAGCCAACCCCGCGTGAAGGGGGTCGGCTTCAACGTCCTGACTTTC
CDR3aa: CASSQPRVKGVGFNVLTF

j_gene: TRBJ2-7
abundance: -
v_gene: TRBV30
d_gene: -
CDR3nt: TGTGCCTGGAGAGCACCGAGCTCCTACGAGCAGTACTTC
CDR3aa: CAWRAPSSYEQYF

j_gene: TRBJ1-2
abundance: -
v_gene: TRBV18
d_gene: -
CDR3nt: TGTGCCAGCTCAAGAACCTCAGGGGAGGGCGGCTACACCTTC
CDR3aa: CASSRTSGEGGYTF

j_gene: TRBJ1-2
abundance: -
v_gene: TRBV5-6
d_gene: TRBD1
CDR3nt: TGTGCCAGCAGCTTGTCCGACAGGGTGTACTATGGCTACACCTTC
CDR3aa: CASSLSDRVYYGYTF

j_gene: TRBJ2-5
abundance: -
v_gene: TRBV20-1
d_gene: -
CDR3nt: TGCAGTGCTAGAAATTTGGAGGCCCAGTACTTC
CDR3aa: CSARNLEAQYF

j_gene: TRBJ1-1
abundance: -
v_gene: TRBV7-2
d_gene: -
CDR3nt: TGTGCCAGCAGCTTCACAGGGAATAGGGCTTTCTTT
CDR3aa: CASSFTGNRAFF

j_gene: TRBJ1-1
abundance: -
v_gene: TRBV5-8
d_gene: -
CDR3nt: TGTGCCAGCAGCTTATGGCAGGGGCCCAGGCGGGAGATGAACACTGAAGCTTTCTTT
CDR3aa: CASSLWQGPRREMNTEAFF

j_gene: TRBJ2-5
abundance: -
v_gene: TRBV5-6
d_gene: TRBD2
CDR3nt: TGTGCCAGCAGCCTCCCGGGACTAGCGGGGGGGCAAGAGACCCAGTACTTC
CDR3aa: CASSLPGLAGGQETQYF

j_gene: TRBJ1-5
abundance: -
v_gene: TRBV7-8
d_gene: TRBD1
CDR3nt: TGTGCCAGCAGCCCTCGGACAGGGATCTTTAGCAATCAGCCCCAGCATTTT
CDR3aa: CASSPRTGIFSNQPQHF

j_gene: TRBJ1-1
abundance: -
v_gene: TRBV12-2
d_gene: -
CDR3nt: TGTGCAAGTCGCTTAGCTTATTTGGGACAGGGGGACACTGAAGCTTTCTTT
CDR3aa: CASRLAYLGQGDTEAFF

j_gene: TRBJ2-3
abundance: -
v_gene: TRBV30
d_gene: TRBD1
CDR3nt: TGTGCCTGGAGTGTACGGCAGGGGGATAGCACAGATACGCAGTATTTT
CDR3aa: CAWSVRQGDSTDTQYF

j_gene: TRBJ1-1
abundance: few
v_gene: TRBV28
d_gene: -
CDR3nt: TGTGCCAGCTGTGTGGGGAGACTTGAAGCTTTCTTT
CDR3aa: CASCVGRLEAFF

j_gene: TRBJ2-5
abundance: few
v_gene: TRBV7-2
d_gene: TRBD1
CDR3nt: TGTGCCAGCAGCTTGACAGGGACCCAAGAGACCCAGTACTTC
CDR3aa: CASSLTGTQETQYF

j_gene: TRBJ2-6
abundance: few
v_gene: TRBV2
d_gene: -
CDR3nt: TGTGCCAGCAGGTTAGCGGTCGTCTCTGGGGCCAACGTCCTGACTTTC
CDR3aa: CASRLAVVSGANVLTF

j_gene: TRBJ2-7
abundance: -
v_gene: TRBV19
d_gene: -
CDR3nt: TGTGCCAGTAGTGCAAAGGACAGACTGGATCCTCCGGAGCAGTACTTC
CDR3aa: CASSAKDRLDPPEQYF

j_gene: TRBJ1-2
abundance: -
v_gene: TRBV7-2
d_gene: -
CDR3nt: TGTGCCAGCAGCTTAGGCAGTCCCGGCTACACCTTC
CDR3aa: CASSLGSPGYTF

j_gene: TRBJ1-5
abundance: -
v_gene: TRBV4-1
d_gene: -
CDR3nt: TGCGCCAGCAGCCAACGCACGGGGATAGATCAGCCCCAGCATTTT
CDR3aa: CASSQRTGIDQPQHF

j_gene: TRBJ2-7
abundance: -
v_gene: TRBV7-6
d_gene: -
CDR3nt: TGTGCCAGCAGCTTATCCCTACCAAGGAGTGGGACTTACGAGCAGTACTTC
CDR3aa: CASSLSLPRSGTYEQYF

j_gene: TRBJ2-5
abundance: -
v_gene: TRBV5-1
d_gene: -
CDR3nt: TGCGCCAGCAGCACACTGACTAGACAAGAGACCCAGTACTTC
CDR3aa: CASSTLTRQETQYF

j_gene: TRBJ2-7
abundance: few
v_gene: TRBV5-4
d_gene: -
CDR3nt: TGTGCCAGCAAACGGGAAGAGAGCTCCTACGAGCAGTACTTC
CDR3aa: CASKREESSYEQYF

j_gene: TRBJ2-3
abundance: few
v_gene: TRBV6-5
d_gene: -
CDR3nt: TGTGCCAGCAGTTCCAGGTCGCGAGATACGCAGTATTTT
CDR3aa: CASSSRSRDTQYF

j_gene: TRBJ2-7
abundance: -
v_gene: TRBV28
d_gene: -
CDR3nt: TGTGCCAGCAGACCCGGGGACTACGAGCAGTACTTC
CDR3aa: CASRPGDYEQYF

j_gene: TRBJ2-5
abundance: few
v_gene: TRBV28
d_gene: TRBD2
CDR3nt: TGTGCCACCCGAGCGGGAGGCCAAGAGACCCAGTACTTC
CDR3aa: CATRAGGQETQYF